The 5 T cell receptor beta chains reported below all come from one sample, sequenced in a study of vaccination and CD4 T cells after COVID-19. Their antigens are not known. Cultured CD4+ T-cell DNA underwent Oncomine TCR Beta short-read sequencing. TCRdb processed the PCR reads anew with MiXCR; each CDR3 protein has one entry. Here the sample spans some 10,000 distinct CDR3 sequences, approximately 60% being singletons. Sample treatment: roughly nine-day PBMC culture with coronavirus spike peptide pools or control peptides (ViraFEST assay). The sequenced material came from CD4+ T cells from blood, cultured in vitro. All receptors derive from a human donor who had recovered from COVID-19.

This clonotype was seen a single time. The J gene is TRBJ2-5, the V gene TRBV7-4; TRBD1 matches at 9 bases. Germline CDR1 is SGHVT and CDR2 is SQSDAQ. After removal of 2 bases from V and 4 bases from J, the junction contained 2 bases not matched to a gene. The CDR3 is 14 amino acids. CDR3 in amino acids: CASSLLTGGETQYF. CDR3 DNA sequence: TGTGCCAGCAGCTTATTGACAGGGGGAGAGACCCAGTACTTC.

This chain joins TRBV30 and TRBJ1-5; D is uncertain. The CDR3 sequence is 13 residues long. The ends were cut back, 5 bases at V and 1 base at J, with 9 bases in the middle. The V gene's germline CDR1 is GTSNPN and CDR2 SVGIG (reference sequence). The CDR3 DNA reads as TGTGCCTGGGGCCGTTTAAGCAATCAGCCCCAGCATTTT. Protein: CAWGRLSNQPQHF.

This clonotype is medium-sized (0.01 to 0.1%) within its sample. The CDR3 coding sequence is TGTGCCTGGAGTGTTGGTAGCGGGATGGTAGGGACCCAGACCCAGTACTTC. It encodes CAWSVGSGMVGTQTQYF. V usage is TRBV30 and J usage is TRBJ2-5; 8 bases are shared with TRBD2. The CDR3 consists of 17 residues. V lost 0 bases and J lost 6; bases outside the gene matches: 15. Germline V gene sequence: CDR1 GTSNPN, CDR2 SVGIG (reference sequence). The full variable domain, rest sourced from reference TRBV30 and TRBJ2-5, is SQTIHQWPATLVQPVGSPLSLECTVEGTSNPNLYWYRQAAGRGLQLLFYSVGIGQISSEVPQNLSASRPQDRQFILSSKKLLLSDSGFYLCAWSVGSGMVGTQTQYFGPGTRLLVL.

This chain uses TRBV19 with TRBJ1-5, with D maybe TRBD1 (6 bases). CDR1 is LNHDA, CDR2 SQIVND, per germline (reference sequence). Trimming took 7 bases from V and 3 from J, leaving 31 bases between them. The CDR3 has 20 residues. The DNA for the CDR3 is TGTGCCAGTATCGATTCCCACTTAGGGGGGACAAGGCGGCCCAATCAGCCCCAGCATTTT. It yields the protein CASIDSHLGGTRRPNQPQHF. The variable domain in full, with the rest retrieved from reference TRBV19 and TRBJ1-5, is DGGITQSPKYLFRKEGQNVTLSCEQNLNHDAMYWYRQDPGQGLRLIYYSQIVNDFQKGDIAEGYSVSREKKESFPLTVTSAQKNPTAFYLCASIDSHLGGTRRPNQPQHFGDGTRLSIL.

This chain uses TRBV3-1 with TRBJ2-2, with 11 bases matching TRBD2. Germline lookup yields CDR1 LGHDT and CDR2 YNNKEL (reference sequence). The length of the CDR3 is 15 residues. V lost 6 bases to trimming and J lost 13 bases; unmatched junction nucleotides: 13. The CDR3 DNA is TGTGCCAGCAGTCTAGCGGGAGGCCAACGCGGTTTGCTGTTTTTT. It yields the protein CASSLAGGQRGLLFF. The full variable domain, completed using reference TRBV3-1 and TRBJ2-2, is DTAVSQTPKYLVTQMGNDKSIKCEQNLGHDTMYWYKQDSKKFLKIMFSYNNKELIINETVPNRFSPKSPDKAHLNLHINSLELGDSAVYFCASSLAGGQRGLLFFGEGSRLTVL.